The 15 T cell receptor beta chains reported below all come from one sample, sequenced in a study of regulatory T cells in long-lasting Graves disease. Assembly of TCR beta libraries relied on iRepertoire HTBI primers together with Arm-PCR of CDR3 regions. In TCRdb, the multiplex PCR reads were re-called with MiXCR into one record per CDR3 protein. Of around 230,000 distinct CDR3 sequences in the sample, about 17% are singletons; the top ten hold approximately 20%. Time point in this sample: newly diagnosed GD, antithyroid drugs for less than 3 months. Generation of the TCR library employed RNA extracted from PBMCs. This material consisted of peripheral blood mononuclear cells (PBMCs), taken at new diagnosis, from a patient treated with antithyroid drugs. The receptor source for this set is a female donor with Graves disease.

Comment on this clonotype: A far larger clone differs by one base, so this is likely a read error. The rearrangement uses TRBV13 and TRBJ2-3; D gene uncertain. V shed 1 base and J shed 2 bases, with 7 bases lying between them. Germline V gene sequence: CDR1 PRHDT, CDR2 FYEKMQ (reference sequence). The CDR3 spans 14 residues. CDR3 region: CASSLEGNTDTQYF. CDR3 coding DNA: TGTGCCAGCAGCTTAGAGGGAAACACAGATACGCAGTATTTT.

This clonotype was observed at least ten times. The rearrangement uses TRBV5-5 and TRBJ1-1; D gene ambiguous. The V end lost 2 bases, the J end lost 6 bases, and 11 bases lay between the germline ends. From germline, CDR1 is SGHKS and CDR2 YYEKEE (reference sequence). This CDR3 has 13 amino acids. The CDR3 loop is CASSLSEVAEAFF. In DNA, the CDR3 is TGTGCCAGCAGCTTATCTGAGGTCGCTGAAGCTTTCTTT.

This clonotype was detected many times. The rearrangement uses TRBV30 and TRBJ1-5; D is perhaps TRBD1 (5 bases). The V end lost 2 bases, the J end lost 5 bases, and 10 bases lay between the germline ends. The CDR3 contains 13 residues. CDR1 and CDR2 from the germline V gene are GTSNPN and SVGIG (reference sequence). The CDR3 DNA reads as TGTGCCTGGAGTAGGGGTCGAGATCAGCCCCAGCATTTT. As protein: CAWSRGRDQPQHF.

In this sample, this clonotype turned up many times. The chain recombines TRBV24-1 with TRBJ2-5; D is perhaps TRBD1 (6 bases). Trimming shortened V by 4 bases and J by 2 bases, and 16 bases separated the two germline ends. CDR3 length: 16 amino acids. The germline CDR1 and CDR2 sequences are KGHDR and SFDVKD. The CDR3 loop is CATSDNSVRGQETQYF. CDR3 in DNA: TGTGCCACCAGTGACAACTCGGTGAGGGGGCAAGAGACCCAGTACTTC.

The CDR3 loop reads CASSHSPPDTQYF. The CDR3 nucleotides are TGCGCCAGCAGCCATTCTCCTCCAGATACGCAGTATTTT. The chain couples TRBV4-3 to TRBJ2-3; D is unclear. Between the trimmed V and J ends, which lost 3 bases and 4 bases, there was a span of 8 bases. Germline V gives CDR1 LGHNA, CDR2 YSLEER. The CDR3 consists of 13 residues.

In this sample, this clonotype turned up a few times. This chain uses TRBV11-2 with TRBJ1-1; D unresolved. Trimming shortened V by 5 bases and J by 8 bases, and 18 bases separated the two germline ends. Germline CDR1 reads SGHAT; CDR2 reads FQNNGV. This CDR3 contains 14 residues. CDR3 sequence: CASSPEARAPEAFF. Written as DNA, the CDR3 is TGTGCCAGCAGCCCAGAAGCCCGAGCACCGGAAGCTTTCTTT.

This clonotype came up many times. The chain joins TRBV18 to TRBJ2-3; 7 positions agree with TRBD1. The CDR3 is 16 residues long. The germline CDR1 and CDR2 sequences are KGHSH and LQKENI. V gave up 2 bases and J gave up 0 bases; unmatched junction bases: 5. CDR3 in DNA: TGTGCCAGCTCACCAGCCGGGACAGCTAGCACAGATACGCAGTATTTT. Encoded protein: CASSPAGTASTDTQYF.

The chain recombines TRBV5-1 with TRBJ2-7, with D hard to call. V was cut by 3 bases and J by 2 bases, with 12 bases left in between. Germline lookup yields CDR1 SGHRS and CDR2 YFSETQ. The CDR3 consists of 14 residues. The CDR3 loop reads CASSSGTRPYEQYF. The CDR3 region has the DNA TGCGCCAGCAGCTCTGGCACCAGACCCTACGAGCAGTACTTC.

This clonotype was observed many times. This chain's CDR3 is CASETQGITEAFF. Written as DNA, the CDR3 is TGTGCCAGCGAAACACAGGGGATCACTGAAGCTTTCTTT. The rearrangement uses TRBV6-1 and TRBJ1-1; 7 bases are a match to TRBD1. The V gene's germline CDR1 is MNHNS and CDR2 SASEGT. The junction had 7 bases not matched to a gene; V was cut back by 8 bases and J by 4 bases. The CDR3 totals 13 residues.

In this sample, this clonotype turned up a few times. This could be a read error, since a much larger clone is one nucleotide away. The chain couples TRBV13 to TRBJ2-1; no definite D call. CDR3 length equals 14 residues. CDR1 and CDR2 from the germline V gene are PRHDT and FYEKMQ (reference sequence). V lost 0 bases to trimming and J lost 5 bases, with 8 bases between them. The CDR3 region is CASSLGGGDNEQFF. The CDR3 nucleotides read TGTGCCAGCAGCTTAGGGGGTGGAGACAATGAGCAGTTCTTC.

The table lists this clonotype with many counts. As DNA, the CDR3 is TGTGCCAGCAGTGAAGCGGGAGGAAGATACAATGAGCAGTTCTTC. It specifies CASSEAGGRYNEQFF. The chain joins TRBV2 to TRBJ2-1; D may be TRBD2 (6 bases). V lost 0 bases to trimming and J lost 4 bases, with 10 bases between them. Germline CDR1 reads SNHLY; CDR2 reads FYNNEI. This CDR3 contains 15 residues.

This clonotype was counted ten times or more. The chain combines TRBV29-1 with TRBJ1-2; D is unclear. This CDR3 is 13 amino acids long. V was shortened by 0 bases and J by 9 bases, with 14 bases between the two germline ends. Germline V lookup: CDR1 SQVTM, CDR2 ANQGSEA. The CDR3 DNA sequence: TGCAGCGTTGAAGAGACCGTACGTTGGCGCTACACCTTC. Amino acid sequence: CSVEETVRWRYTF.

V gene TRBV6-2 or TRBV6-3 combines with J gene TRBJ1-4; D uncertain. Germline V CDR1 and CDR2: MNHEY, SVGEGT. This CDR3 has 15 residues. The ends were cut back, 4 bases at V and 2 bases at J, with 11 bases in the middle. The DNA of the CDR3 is TGTGCCAGCAGTTCCACTGGCCCGACTAATGAAAAACTGTTTTTT. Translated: CASSSTGPTNEKLFF.

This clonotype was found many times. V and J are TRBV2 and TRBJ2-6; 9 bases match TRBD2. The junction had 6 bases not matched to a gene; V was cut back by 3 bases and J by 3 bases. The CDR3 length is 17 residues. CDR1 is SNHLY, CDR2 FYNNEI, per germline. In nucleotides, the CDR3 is TGTGCCAGCAGTGAGGCGGGAGGGCCTTTTGGGGCCAACGTCCTGACTTTC. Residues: CASSEAGGPFGANVLTF.

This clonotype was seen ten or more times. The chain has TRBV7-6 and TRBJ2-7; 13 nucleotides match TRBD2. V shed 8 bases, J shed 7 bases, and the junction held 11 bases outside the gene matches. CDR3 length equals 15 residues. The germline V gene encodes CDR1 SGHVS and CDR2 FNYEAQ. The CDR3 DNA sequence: TGTGCCAGCTCCCCATCCCGGACTAGCGGGAGAGAGCAGTACTTC. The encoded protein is CASSPSRTSGREQYF.